The rows below give T cell receptor beta chains drawn from one sample of a study of response to subunit inactivated influenza vaccine. MiXCR was run by TCRdb on the RT-PCR reads, yielding one entry per CDR3 protein. The sample lists 400,000 to 550,000 distinct CDR3 sequences; roughly 23% were seen once. The material was CD4+ T cells sorted from PBMCs, obtained around 5 days after vaccination. The receptors were gathered from a middle-aged man who received an inactivated influenza vaccine. CDR3s include the opening cysteine and the closing phenylalanine or tryptophan. Fields, in order: V gene, J gene, clone size, D gene, CDR3 length, CDR3 DNA, CDR3 protein. The D gene is left open where the match is weak. The size field is filled for only some rows; it gives once, few, many or a size class.

v_call: TRBV29-1
j_call: TRBJ2-2
clone_size: few
d_call: NA
cdr3_length: 12
cdr3_nt: TGCAGCGCCGGGGTAGGGACCGGGGAGCTGTTTTTT
cdr3_aa: CSAGVGTGELFF

v_call: TRBV28
j_call: TRBJ1-1
clone_size: few
d_call: NA
cdr3_length: 11
cdr3_nt: TGTGCCAGCAGTTTCGCACATAGGGCTTTCTTT
cdr3_aa: CASSFAHRAFF

v_call: TRBV11-2
j_call: TRBJ2-2
clone_size: NA
d_call: TRBD1
cdr3_length: 15
cdr3_nt: TGTGCCAGCAGCTTATTACAGGGGGCCACCGGGGAGCTGTTTTTT
cdr3_aa: CASSLLQGATGELFF

v_call: TRBV7-2
j_call: TRBJ1-3
clone_size: few
d_call: TRBD1
cdr3_length: 16
cdr3_nt: TGTGCCAGCAGCCCTCGACAGGGGGCATCCGGAAACACCATATATTTT
cdr3_aa: CASSPRQGASGNTIYF

v_call: TRBV6-5
j_call: TRBJ2-1
clone_size: NA
d_call: TRBD2
cdr3_length: 15
cdr3_nt: TGTGCCAGCAGCTATGAAGCGGGACCAAACAATGAGCAGTTCTTC
cdr3_aa: CASSYEAGPNNEQFF

v_call: TRBV19
j_call: TRBJ2-7
clone_size: NA
d_call: TRBD1
cdr3_length: 15
cdr3_nt: TGTGCCAGCTCCTCACGGGACAGACGAGGCTACGAGCAGTACTTC
cdr3_aa: CASSSRDRRGYEQYF

v_call: TRBV6-2/TRBV6-3
j_call: TRBJ2-2
clone_size: few
d_call: NA
cdr3_length: 15
cdr3_nt: TGTGCCAGCAGTTACGAGGGTATGGGCACCGGGGAGCTGTTTTTT
cdr3_aa: CASSYEGMGTGELFF

v_call: TRBV4-2
j_call: TRBJ2-2
clone_size: few
d_call: NA
cdr3_length: 16
cdr3_nt: TGTGCCAGCAGCCGACAGGCGCGAACGCGGACCGGGGAGCTGTTTTTT
cdr3_aa: CASSRQARTRTGELFF

v_call: TRBV7-9
j_call: TRBJ2-7
clone_size: NA
d_call: TRBD1
cdr3_length: 14
cdr3_nt: TGTGCCAGCAGCTTTGGCCAGGGGGCTGCCGAGCAGTACTTC
cdr3_aa: CASSFGQGAAEQYF

v_call: TRBV6-5
j_call: TRBJ2-7
clone_size: once
d_call: TRBD2
cdr3_length: 15
cdr3_nt: TGTGCCAGCAGTTCCCCGGCTAGCGGGGGTTGCGAGCAGTACTTC
cdr3_aa: CASSSPASGGCEQYF

v_call: TRBV14
j_call: TRBJ2-7
clone_size: few
d_call: TRBD2
cdr3_length: 21
cdr3_nt: TGTGCCAGCAGCCAACTGGGACCGAGCGGGGGGCGTGTGGCAGCGAACTACGAGCAGTACTTC
cdr3_aa: CASSQLGPSGGRVAANYEQYF

v_call: TRBV6-2/TRBV6-3
j_call: TRBJ2-7
clone_size: NA
d_call: NA
cdr3_length: 14
cdr3_nt: TGTGCCAGCAGGCCGTGGAAAGGCTCCTACGAGCAGTACTTC
cdr3_aa: CASRPWKGSYEQYF

v_call: TRBV20-1
j_call: TRBJ2-7
clone_size: few
d_call: TRBD2
cdr3_length: 17
cdr3_nt: TGCAGTGCTAGAGACCCCGGACTAGCGGGAGGGGCCAACGAGCAGTACTTC
cdr3_aa: CSARDPGLAGGANEQYF

v_call: TRBV6-1
j_call: TRBJ1-5
clone_size: NA
d_call: NA
cdr3_length: 16
cdr3_nt: TGTGCCAGCAGTCCCTCCCCTACAGGGTACAATCAGCCCCAGCATTTT
cdr3_aa: CASSPSPTGYNQPQHF

v_call: TRBV6-2/TRBV6-3
j_call: TRBJ2-7
clone_size: few
d_call: TRBD2
cdr3_length: 17
cdr3_nt: TGTGCCAGCAGTTTAACAGGGCGGAGCGGGAGATCCTACGAGCAGTACTTC
cdr3_aa: CASSLTGRSGRSYEQYF

v_call: TRBV4-3
j_call: TRBJ2-2
clone_size: NA
d_call: TRBD1
cdr3_length: 16
cdr3_nt: TGCGCCAGCAGCCAAGCTACAGGGGGGCCCACCGGGGAGCTGTTTTTT
cdr3_aa: CASSQATGGPTGELFF

v_call: TRBV5-1
j_call: TRBJ2-1
clone_size: few
d_call: NA
cdr3_length: 16
cdr3_nt: TGCGCCAGCAGCTTGGGAACCGAGGCGAACTACAATGAGCAGTTCTTC
cdr3_aa: CASSLGTEANYNEQFF

v_call: TRBV7-2
j_call: TRBJ1-3
clone_size: NA
d_call: NA
cdr3_length: 16
cdr3_nt: TGTGCCAGCAGCTTAGCGCCAGCTGCCTCTGGAAACACCATATATTTT
cdr3_aa: CASSLAPAASGNTIYF

v_call: TRBV2
j_call: TRBJ1-1
clone_size: NA
d_call: NA
cdr3_length: 14
cdr3_nt: TGTGCCAGCAGTGAACCAGTGGTGGGGACTGAAGCTTTCTTT
cdr3_aa: CASSEPVVGTEAFF

v_call: TRBV7-9
j_call: TRBJ2-5
clone_size: few
d_call: NA
cdr3_length: 13
cdr3_nt: TGTGCCAGCAGCCGGTCAGGGAAAGAGACCCAGTACTTC
cdr3_aa: CASSRSGKETQYF

v_call: TRBV5-1
j_call: TRBJ1-2
clone_size: NA
d_call: NA
cdr3_length: 14
cdr3_nt: TGCGCCAGCAGCTTGGGGACAAATATTGATGGCTACACCTTC
cdr3_aa: CASSLGTNIDGYTF

v_call: TRBV6-2/TRBV6-3
j_call: TRBJ2-1
clone_size: NA
d_call: NA
cdr3_length: 15
cdr3_nt: TGTGCCAGCAGTTACTATGCAGGGGTTTACAATGAGCAGTTCTTC
cdr3_aa: CASSYYAGVYNEQFF

v_call: TRBV20-1
j_call: TRBJ2-3
clone_size: once
d_call: NA
cdr3_length: 13
cdr3_nt: TGCAGTGCTAGCCAGACTCCTGTAGATACGCAGTATTTT
cdr3_aa: CSASQTPVDTQYF

v_call: TRBV5-1
j_call: TRBJ1-6
clone_size: NA
d_call: NA
cdr3_length: 16
cdr3_nt: TGCGCCAGCAGCTTGTTGCCTAACCTCCCTAATTCACCCCTCCACTTT
cdr3_aa: CASSLLPNLPNSPLHF

v_call: TRBV14
j_call: TRBJ2-5
clone_size: few
d_call: TRBD2
cdr3_length: 16
cdr3_nt: TGTGCCAGCAGCCACCGCCGACTAGCTCGCGAAGAGACCCAGTACTTC
cdr3_aa: CASSHRRLAREETQYF

v_call: TRBV10-3
j_call: TRBJ2-7
clone_size: few
d_call: NA
cdr3_length: 13
cdr3_nt: TGTGCCATCAGTGAGGCGCCCGAATTCGAGCAGTACTTC
cdr3_aa: CAISEAPEFEQYF

v_call: TRBV20-1
j_call: TRBJ2-3
clone_size: NA
d_call: TRBD2
cdr3_length: 14
cdr3_nt: TGCAGTGCTACGACTAGCGGGAATGCAGATACGCAGTATTTT
cdr3_aa: CSATTSGNADTQYF

v_call: TRBV10-1
j_call: TRBJ2-3
clone_size: few
d_call: NA
cdr3_length: 17
cdr3_nt: TGCGCCAGCAGTGAGTCTCCCGGACAGTTTCTCACAGATACGCAGTATTTT
cdr3_aa: CASSESPGQFLTDTQYF

v_call: TRBV15
j_call: TRBJ1-1
clone_size: few
d_call: NA
cdr3_length: 14
cdr3_nt: TGTGCCACCAGCAGAGATGGGGGGAACACTGAAGCTTTCTTT
cdr3_aa: CATSRDGGNTEAFF

v_call: TRBV4-3
j_call: TRBJ1-1
clone_size: NA
d_call: NA
cdr3_length: 15
cdr3_nt: TGCGCCAGCAGCCAAGCAGTGGGGGGGAACACTGAAGCTTTCTTT
cdr3_aa: CASSQAVGGNTEAFF